Given below is one T cell receptor (beta chain) in context. Its antigen is not known. After removal of 6 bases from V and 8 bases from J, the junction contained 3 bases not matched to a gene. There are 10 residues in the CDR3. Germline assignment: CDR1 DFQATT and CDR2 SNEGSKA (reference sequence). The second PCR ran roughly 7 to 11 cycles with a sample-barcoded 5' primer and J-beta primers. TCRdb reprocessed the 5' RACE reads via MiXCR and lists one record per CDR3 protein. The profile covers over 500,000 distinct CDR3 sequences, with roughly a quarter appearing a single time and approximately 3.3% taken by the ten largest. This entry is derived from a study of blood T cells in healthy people across ages. Findings of the study overall: TCR beta diversity correlated strongly with naive T cell percentage. Diversity estimates from one million T cells were considered underestimates.

This same sample was also taken into another study, of T cells of mothers and their children.

The material sequenced was blood. This receptor was obtained from a boy younger than 10 in good health. The chain combines TRBV20-1 with TRBJ1-1; the match to TRBD1 covers 7 bases. CDR3 nucleotide sequence: TGCAGTGCAAGGGACAGAGAAGCTTTCTTT. This sequence encodes CSARDREAFF.